This TCR beta chain appears in the sequencing data of a study of cytomegalovirus exposure and HLA in healthy donors. Study results and caveats: Relative to the approximately 700-donor mean, N-insertions were reportedly fewer in an Asian-associated ancestry cluster in a later analysis. Sequencing depth roughly uniform across donors was assumed in presence/absence analyses. Among TCR sequences, most were rare, though some public TCRs appeared in many donors. Among the most significant clusters, several appeared linked to common viral pathogens in a later analysis.

Researchers ran the PCR with 60 Vbeta and 13 Jbeta primers. The protocol was immunoSEQ multiplex PCR, while the TCRdb copy is restricted to in-frame clones and leaves out a portion. The sample records over 150,000 clones, less than 85% being singletons. The CDR3 consists of 13 residues. Trimming stripped 4 bases from V and 3 bases from J, with 9 bases between. Germline V CDR1 and CDR2: MNHNS, SASEGT. In regard to this clone: Its target is not known.

The chain has TRBV6-1 and TRBJ1-2; tentatively, D is TRBD1 (5 bases). Material for sequencing was PBMCs. The sequence was obtained from a girl between 5 and 17 years old in good health and CMV-seropositive. The CDR3 DNA reads TGTGCCAGCAGTGGGTCCAGGGACTATGGCTACACCTTC. Translation: CASSGSRDYGYTF.